The 21 T cell receptor beta chains given below trace back to one sample, sequenced in a study of T cell responses to AZD1222 COVID-19 vaccine. Sequencing was performed with immunoSEQ multiplex PCR; in TCRdb, only in-frame clones are kept and a portion is missing. The top ten clones hold 5% to 5.5% of a sample with around 140,000 clones, 93% of them seen once. The material was peripheral blood, obtained on day 0 of AZD1222 vaccination. The receptors stem from an adult in good health.

The chain employs TRBV7-8 and TRBJ2-7, with a weak D call TRBD1 (6 bases). V was cut by 1 base and J by 3 bases, with 13 bases left in between. The CDR3 consists of 15 residues. Germline CDR1 is SGHVS and CDR2 is FQNEAQ. The CDR3 is CASSLVLGTNYEQYF. Here the CDR3 DNA reads TGTGCCAGCAGCTTAGTTCTGGGGACAAACTACGAGCAGTACTTC.

This chain uses TRBV19 with TRBJ2-7; no clear D gene. V was shortened by 3 bases and J by 3 bases, with 6 bases between the two germline ends. The V gene's germline CDR1 is LNHDA and CDR2 SQIVND (reference sequence). This CDR3 has 12 amino acids. DNA for the CDR3: TGTGCCAGTAGTATTGGCAGCTACGAGCAGTACTTC. Protein: CASSIGSYEQYF.

The chain has TRBV14 and TRBJ1-2; D is perhaps TRBD1 (5 bases). V lost 1 base to trimming and J lost 7 bases, with 22 bases between them. CDR1 is SGHDN and CDR2 is FVKESK in the germline V gene. The CDR3 loop spans 17 amino acids. CDR3 sequence reads: CASSQARGQAPYGGYTF. The CDR3 nucleotides are TGTGCCAGCAGCCAAGCCCGGGGCCAGGCCCCCTATGGTGGCTACACCTTC.

Worth noting for this clone: An end of the junction differs from the germline gene, which may be a read error. V and J are TRBV12-5 and TRBJ1-1; the D gene is possibly TRBD1 (5 bases). The germline CDR1 and CDR2 sequences are LGHNT and FRNRAP. CDR3 length: 14 residues. CDR3 region: CASGPAGTNNEAFF. Here the CDR3 DNA reads TGTGCTAGTGGTCCGGCCGGGACGAACAATGAAGCTTTCTTT. Together with reference TRBV12-5 and TRBJ1-1, the CDR3 gives the full variable domain: DARVTQTPRHKVTEMGQEVTMRCQPILGHNTVFWYRQTMMQGLELLAYFRNRAPLDDSGMPKDRFSAEMPDATLATLKIQPSEPRDSAVYFCASGPAGTNNEAFFGQGTRLTVV.

The count of this clone is one. The genes are TRBV6-4 and TRBJ2-1; 9 bases line up with TRBD2. Germline V CDR1 and CDR2: MRHNA, SNTAGT. V lost 3 bases to trimming and J lost 8 bases; unmatched junction nucleotides: 8. The CDR3 contains 15 residues. The CDR3 DNA reads TGTGCCAGCAGTGAGATGGTAGCGGGAGCGCATGAGCAGTTCTTC. Its protein product is CASSEMVAGAHEQFF.

This clone came up once. This rearrangement joins TRBV30 to TRBJ2-7, with 7 bases identical to TRBD1. The CDR3 contains 14 residues. J lost 2 bases, V lost 4 bases, and 8 bases had no gene match. Germline values: CDR1 GTSNPN, CDR2 SVGIG (reference sequence). The CDR3 region is CAWMGTDTTYEQYF. The CDR3 coding sequence is TGTGCCTGGATGGGGACAGACACAACCTACGAGCAGTACTTC.

The rearrangement uses TRBV5-1 and TRBJ1-1; D unclear. This CDR3 is built from 15 residues. V lost 0 bases and J 0 bases, leaving 9 bases between the germline ends. Germline CDR1 and CDR2: SGHRS and YFSETQ. CDR3 DNA sequence: TGCGCCAGCAGCTTGGTTTCAGGAATGAACACTGAAGCTTTCTTT. Its translation is CASSLVSGMNTEAFF.

The CDR3 loop reads CASRTGESQPQHF. The CDR3 DNA reads as TGTGCCAGCAGGACGGGGGAGAGTCAGCCCCAGCATTTT. The chain recombines TRBV6-5 with TRBJ1-5; D may be TRBD1 (5 bases). Germline-derived CDR1 and CDR2 are MNHEY and SVGAGI. The CDR3 totals 13 residues. Trimming shortened V by 6 bases and J by 6 bases, and 12 bases separated the two germline ends.

V is TRBV7-9 and J is TRBJ1-1; D uncertain. CDR3 length: 15 amino acids. V shed 1 base and J shed 7 bases, with 16 bases lying between them. Germline V CDR1 and CDR2: SEHNR, FQNEAQ (reference sequence). The CDR3 nucleotides are TGTGCCAGCAGCTTAGACACCCCCCTAGCTGGTGAAGCTTTCTTT. It translates to CASSLDTPLAGEAFF.

V and J are TRBV9 and TRBJ1-2; possible D gene TRBD1, 6 bases. The CDR3 length is 12 residues. Germline lookup yields CDR1 SGDLS and CDR2 YYNGEE. V gave up 2 bases and J gave up 8 bases, with 10 bases separating them. The DNA for the CDR3 is TGTGCCAGCAGCGTGGGGGGCACAGGCTACACCTTC. Translating gives CASSVGGTGYTF.

The J gene is TRBJ2-3, the V gene TRBV24-1; no reliable D call. CDR1 and CDR2 (germline): KGHDR, SFDVKD. This CDR3 is 15 amino acids long. V shed 0 bases and J shed 3 bases, with 9 bases lying between them. The CDR3 bases are TGTGCCACCAGTGATTTGCACCGGATAACAGATACGCAGTATTTT. Its translation is CATSDLHRITDTQYF.

This clone was seen just once. V gene TRBV19 combines with J gene TRBJ1-1; the match to TRBD1 covers 7 bases. Trimming at V came to 7 bases and at J to 1 base, leaving 6 bases not matched to a gene. This CDR3 has 14 residues. Germline CDR1 LNHDA, CDR2 SQIVND (reference sequence). CDR3 protein: CASTPGQTNTEAFF. The CDR3 DNA reads TGTGCCAGTACCCCGGGACAGACGAACACTGAAGCTTTCTTT.

The chain uses TRBV5-4 and TRBJ2-7, with 9 bases that match TRBD2. The CDR3 extends over 15 amino acids. Trimming cost V 3 bases and J 0 bases; bases outside gene matches: 4. Germline CDR1 SGHNT, CDR2 YYREEE (reference sequence). CDR3 nucleotide sequence: TGTGCCAGCAGCTCAAGGGGACTAGCCTCCTACGAGCAGTACTTC. It encodes CASSSRGLASYEQYF. The full variable domain, in which reference TRBV5-4 and TRBJ2-7 provide the parts outside the CDR3, is ETGVTQSPTHLIKTRGQQVTLRCSSQSGHNTVSWYQQALGQGPQFIFQYYREEENGRGNFPPRFSGLQFPNYSSELNVNALELDDSALYLCASSSRGLASYEQYFGPGTRLTVT.

The rearrangement joins TRBV30 to TRBJ1-2, with a possible D match to TRBD1 (6 bases). Trimming stripped 0 bases from V and 2 bases from J, with 13 bases between. Per germline, CDR1 GTSNPN and CDR2 SVGIG (reference sequence). This CDR3 contains 15 residues. The CDR3 coding sequence is TGTGCCTGGAGTGTAAATCCAGGGGCAAACTATGGCTACACCTTC. Amino acid sequence: CAWSVNPGANYGYTF.

The J gene is TRBJ2-5, the V gene TRBV3-1 (or the pseudogene TRBV3-2), with unresolved D. Germline V gene sequence: CDR1 LGHDT, CDR2 YNNKEL (reference sequence). There are 14 residues in the CDR3. Trimming cost V 2 bases and J 2 bases, with 9 bases left between them. CDR3: CASSQPGSQETQYF. CDR3 DNA: TGTGCCAGCAGCCAACCGGGTTCTCAAGAGACCCAGTACTTC.

The chain has TRBV7-9 and TRBJ1-5; tentatively, D is TRBD1 (6 bases). The CDR3 is made up of 18 amino acids. Trimming removed 0 bases at V and 2 bases at J, with 17 bases between. Germline V lookup: CDR1 SEHNR, CDR2 FQNEAQ (reference sequence). Here the CDR3 DNA reads TGTGCCAGCAGCTTAGCTACCGGGACATTAGATGGCAATCAGCCCCAGCATTTT. This translates into CASSLATGTLDGNQPQHF.

The chain carries TRBV5-4 and TRBJ1-4; no definite D call. The CDR3 extends over 13 amino acids. Germline loops: CDR1 SGHNT, CDR2 YYREEE (reference sequence). V gave up 0 bases and J gave up 8 bases, with 8 bases separating them. Here the CDR3 DNA reads TGTGCCAGCAGCTTGGCGGGCATCGAAAAACTGTTTTTT. It is translated as CASSLAGIEKLFF.

The gene calls are TRBV6-5 and TRBJ1-3; D gene ambiguous. Germline V gene sequence: CDR1 MNHEY, CDR2 SVGAGI. The CDR3 length is 12 residues. With 8 bases removed from V and 12 bases from J, the gap between germline ends came to 17 bases. CDR3 region: CASLTGSFGIYF. The CDR3 DNA follows: TGTGCCAGCCTGACGGGCAGCTTTGGCATATATTTT.

This chain uses TRBV6-6 with TRBJ2-7, with 7 bases aligning to TRBD1. Per the germline V gene, CDR1 is MNHNY and CDR2 is SVGAGI (reference sequence). J lost 3 bases, V lost 6 bases, and 8 bases had no gene match. The length of the CDR3 is 14 residues. CDR3: CASRPGTADYEQYF. CDR3 DNA: TGTGCCAGCAGGCCCGGGACAGCAGACTACGAGCAGTACTTC.

This sequence joins TRBV30 and TRBJ1-1; no clear D. This CDR3 region has 13 residues. CDR1 and CDR2 (germline): GTSNPN, SVGIG (reference sequence). Trimming cost V 0 bases and J 1 base, with 6 bases left between them. The CDR3 region is CAWSVRRNTEAFF. The CDR3 region has the DNA TGTGCCTGGAGTGTACGGAGGAACACTGAAGCTTTCTTT.

This clone was seen a single time. This chain connects TRBV19 to TRBJ2-3, with D unresolved. The V gene's germline CDR1 is LNHDA and CDR2 SQIVND (reference sequence). V was trimmed by 4 bases and J by 3 bases, leaving 26 bases between them. This CDR3 spans 19 amino acids. This CDR3 is CASSNRAQSLQTLTDTQYF. CDR3 DNA: TGTGCCAGTAGTAACCGGGCCCAGAGCCTACAGACCTTGACAGATACGCAGTATTTT.